Sequencing of this TCR beta chain was carried out in a study of T cell repertoires in cytomegalovirus infection. Deletions cut 2 bases from V and 8 bases from J, with 9 bases between. The CDR3 consists of 12 residues. Germline V gives CDR1 SNHLY, CDR2 FYNNEI. Worth noting for this clonotype: The antigen is undetermined.

General study findings and limits: The cumulative frequency of public TCR beta families distinguished individuals who carried CMV together with the relevant HLA.

MiXCR was run by TCRdb on the reads, yielding one entry per CDR3 protein. The sample lists more than 30,000 distinct CDR3 sequences, approximately 52% occurring once. The sample here was CD8+ T cells from cultured PBMCs, taken from culture after CMV antigen stimulation. The chain combines TRBV2 with TRBJ1-2, with D uncertain. The clonotype was recovered from a human donor in good health (CMV status not recorded). Some clones in this sample may be carry-over from other donors' samples. The CDR3 bases are TGTGCCAGCAGTGAATCGGGAAGCGGCTACACCTTC. It translates to CASSESGSGYTF.